This TCR beta chain came from a study of cytomegalovirus exposure and HLA in healthy donors. Study-level points and caveats: A later analysis showed that HLA-associated TCR beta chains had undergone more clonal expansion than equally common others. Researchers reported from a later analysis that most CMV-associated TCR beta chains appeared HLA-restricted. It was assumed in the presence/absence analyses that sequencing depth was roughly uniform across donors.

The PCR contained 60 Vbeta and 13 Jbeta primers. Only in-frame clones appear in the TCRdb table, and some are missing; sequencing was by immunoSEQ multiplex PCR. The sample lists approximately 130,000 clones, over 65% occurring once. CDR1 SGHRS and CDR2 YFSETQ come from the germline V gene. V was shortened by 4 bases and J by 4 bases, with 14 bases between the two germline ends. The CDR3 covers 14 residues. As concerns this clone: Its specificity is not known.

The clonotype originates from a man aged 25-45 years in good health and CMV-seronegative. The J gene is TRBJ1-2, the V gene TRBV5-1; the D gene is possibly TRBD1 (6 bases). Sequencing input: PBMCs. Written as DNA, the CDR3 is TGCGCCAGCAGCGCTACAGGGACGAGCTATGGCTACACCTTC. It specifies CASSATGTSYGYTF.